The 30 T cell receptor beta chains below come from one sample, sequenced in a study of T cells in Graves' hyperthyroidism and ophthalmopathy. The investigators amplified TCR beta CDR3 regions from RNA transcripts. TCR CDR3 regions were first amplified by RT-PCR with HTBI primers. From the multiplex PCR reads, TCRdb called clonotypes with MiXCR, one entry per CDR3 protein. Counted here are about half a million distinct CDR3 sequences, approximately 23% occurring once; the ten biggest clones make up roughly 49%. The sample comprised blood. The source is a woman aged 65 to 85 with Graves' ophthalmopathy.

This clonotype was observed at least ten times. CDR3 in DNA: TGTGCCAGCAGTCCTGGACAGGGTGGAAACACCATATATTTT. This sequence encodes CASSPGQGGNTIYF. This chain connects TRBV28 to TRBJ1-3; 8 bases map to TRBD1. The CDR3 sequence is 14 residues long. Germline CDR1 and CDR2: MDHEN and SYDVKM. The V segment lost 5 bases and the J segment 3 bases; nucleotides outside the gene matches: 3.

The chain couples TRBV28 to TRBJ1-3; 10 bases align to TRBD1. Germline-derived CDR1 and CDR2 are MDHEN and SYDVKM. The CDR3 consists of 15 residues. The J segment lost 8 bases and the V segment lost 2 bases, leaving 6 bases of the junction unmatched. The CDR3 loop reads CASSLDRGLWDTIYF. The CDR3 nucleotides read TGTGCCAGCAGTTTAGACAGGGGGCTATGGGACACCATATATTTT.

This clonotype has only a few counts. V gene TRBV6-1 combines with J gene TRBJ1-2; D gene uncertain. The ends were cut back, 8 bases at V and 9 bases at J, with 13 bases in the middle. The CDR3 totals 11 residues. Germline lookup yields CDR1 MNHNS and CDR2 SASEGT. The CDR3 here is CASYLYLSYTF. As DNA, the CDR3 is TGTGCCAGCTACCTTTATCTGAGCTACACCTTC.

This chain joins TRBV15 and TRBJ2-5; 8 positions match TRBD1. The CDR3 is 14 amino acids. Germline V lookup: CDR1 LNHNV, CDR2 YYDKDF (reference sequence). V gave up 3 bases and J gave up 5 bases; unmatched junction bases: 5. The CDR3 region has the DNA TGTGCCACCAGCAGGATGGACAGGGTTGAGACCCAGTACTTC. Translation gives CATSRMDRVETQYF.

The CDR3 loop is CASSKTSGRVETQYF. In nucleotides, the CDR3 is TGTGCCAGCAGCAAGACTAGCGGGAGGGTTGAGACCCAGTACTTC. This chain links TRBV12-3 or TRBV12-4 with TRBJ2-5; 14 bases are a match to TRBD2. The CDR3 contains 15 residues. V shed 6 bases and J 5 bases; nucleotides not matched to a gene: 5.

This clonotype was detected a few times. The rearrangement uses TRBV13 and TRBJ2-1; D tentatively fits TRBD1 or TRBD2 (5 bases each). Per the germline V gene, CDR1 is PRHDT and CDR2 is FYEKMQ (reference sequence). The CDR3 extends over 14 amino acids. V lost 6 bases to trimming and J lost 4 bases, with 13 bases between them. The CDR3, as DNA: TGTGCCAGCAGTACCGGGACCCCTTACAATGAGCAGTTCTTC. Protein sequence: CASSTGTPYNEQFF.

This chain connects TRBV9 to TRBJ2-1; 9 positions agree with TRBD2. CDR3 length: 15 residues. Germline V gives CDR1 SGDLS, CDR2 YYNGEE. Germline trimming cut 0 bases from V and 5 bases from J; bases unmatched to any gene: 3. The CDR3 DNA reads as TGTGCCAGCAGCGTAGGGGCTAGCGGGGACAATGAGCAGTTCTTC. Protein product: CASSVGASGDNEQFF.

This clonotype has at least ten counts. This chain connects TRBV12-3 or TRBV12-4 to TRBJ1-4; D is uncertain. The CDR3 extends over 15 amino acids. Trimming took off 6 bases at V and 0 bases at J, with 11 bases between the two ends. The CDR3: CASRWGGATNEKLFF. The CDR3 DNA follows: TGTGCCAGCAGATGGGGAGGTGCAACTAATGAAAAACTGTTTTTT.

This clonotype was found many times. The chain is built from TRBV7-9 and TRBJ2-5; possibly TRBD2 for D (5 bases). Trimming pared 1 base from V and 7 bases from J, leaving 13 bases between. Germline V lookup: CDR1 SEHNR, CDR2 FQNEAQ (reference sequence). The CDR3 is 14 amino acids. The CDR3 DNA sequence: TGTGCCAGCAGCTTAGACCCGTCGGGGTCGACCCAGTACTTC. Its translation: CASSLDPSGSTQYF.

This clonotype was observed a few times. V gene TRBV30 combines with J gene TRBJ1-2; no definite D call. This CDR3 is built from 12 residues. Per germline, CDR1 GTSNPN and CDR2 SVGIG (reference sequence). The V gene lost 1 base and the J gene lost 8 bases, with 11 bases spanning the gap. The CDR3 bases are TGTGCCTGGAGTGGCGAGAGAAGGGGCTACACCTTC. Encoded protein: CAWSGERRGYTF.

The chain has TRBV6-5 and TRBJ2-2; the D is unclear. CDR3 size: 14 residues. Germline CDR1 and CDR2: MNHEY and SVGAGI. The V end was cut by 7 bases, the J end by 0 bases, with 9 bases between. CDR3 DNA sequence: TGTGCCAGCACCTTACTTGCGAACACCGGGGAGCTGTTTTTT. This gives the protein CASTLLANTGELFF.

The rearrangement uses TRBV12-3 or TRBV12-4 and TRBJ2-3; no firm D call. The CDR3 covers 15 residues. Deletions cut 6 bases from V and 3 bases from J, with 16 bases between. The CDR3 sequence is CASSSSGDWTDTQYF. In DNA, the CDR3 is TGTGCCAGCAGCTCCTCGGGTGATTGGACAGATACGCAGTATTTT.

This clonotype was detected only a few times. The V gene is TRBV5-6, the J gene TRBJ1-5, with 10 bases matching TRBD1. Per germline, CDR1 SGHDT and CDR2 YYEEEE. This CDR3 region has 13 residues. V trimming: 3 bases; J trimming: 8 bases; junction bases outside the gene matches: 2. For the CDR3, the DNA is TGTGCCAGCAGCTGGGACAGGGGAGAGCCCCAGCATTTT. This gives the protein CASSWDRGEPQHF.

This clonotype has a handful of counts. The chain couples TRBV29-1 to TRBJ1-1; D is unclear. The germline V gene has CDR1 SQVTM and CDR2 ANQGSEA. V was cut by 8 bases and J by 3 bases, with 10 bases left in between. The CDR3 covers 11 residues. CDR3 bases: TGCAGCTTTCGCCCTTACACTGAAGCTTTCTTT. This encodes CSFRPYTEAFF.

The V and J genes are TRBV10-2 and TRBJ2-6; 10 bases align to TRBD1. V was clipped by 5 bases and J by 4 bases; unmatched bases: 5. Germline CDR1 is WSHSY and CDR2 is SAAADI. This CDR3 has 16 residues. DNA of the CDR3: TGCGCCAGCAGTATCCCGGGACAGGGGGGGGCCAACGTCCTGACTTTC. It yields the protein CASSIPGQGGANVLTF.

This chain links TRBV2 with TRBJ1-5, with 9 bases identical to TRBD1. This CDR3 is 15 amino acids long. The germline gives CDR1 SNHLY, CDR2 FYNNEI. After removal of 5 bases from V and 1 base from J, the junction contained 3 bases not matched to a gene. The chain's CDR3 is CASSWDRASNQPQHF. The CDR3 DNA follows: TGTGCCAGCAGTTGGGACAGGGCGAGCAATCAGCCCCAGCATTTT.

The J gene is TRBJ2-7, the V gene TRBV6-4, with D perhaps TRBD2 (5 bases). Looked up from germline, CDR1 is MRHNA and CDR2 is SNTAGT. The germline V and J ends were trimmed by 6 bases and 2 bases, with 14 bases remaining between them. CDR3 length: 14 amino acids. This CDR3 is CASRIRTGTYEQYF. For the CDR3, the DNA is TGTGCCAGCAGGATCAGGACGGGAACCTACGAGCAGTACTTC.

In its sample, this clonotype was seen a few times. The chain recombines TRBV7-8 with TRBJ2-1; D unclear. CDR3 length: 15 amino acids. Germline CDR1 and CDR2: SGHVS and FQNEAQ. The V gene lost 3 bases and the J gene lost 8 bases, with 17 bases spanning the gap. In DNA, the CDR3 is TGTGCCAGCAGCTTCGCCAGAGCTAGGCTCCATGAGCAGTTCTTC. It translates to CASSFARARLHEQFF. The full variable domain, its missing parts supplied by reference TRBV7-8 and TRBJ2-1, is GAGVSQSPRYKVAKRGQDVALRCDPISGHVSLFWYQQALGQGPEFLTYFQNEAQLDKSGLPSDRFFAERPEGSVSTLKIQRTQQEDSAVYLCASSFARARLHEQFFGPGTRLTVL.

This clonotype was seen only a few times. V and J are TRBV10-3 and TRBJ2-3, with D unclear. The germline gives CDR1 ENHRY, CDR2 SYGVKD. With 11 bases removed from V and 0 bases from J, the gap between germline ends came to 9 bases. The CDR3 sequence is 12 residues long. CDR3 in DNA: TGTGCCGTTGGCGAGAGCACAGATACGCAGTATTTT. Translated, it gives CAVGESTDTQYF.

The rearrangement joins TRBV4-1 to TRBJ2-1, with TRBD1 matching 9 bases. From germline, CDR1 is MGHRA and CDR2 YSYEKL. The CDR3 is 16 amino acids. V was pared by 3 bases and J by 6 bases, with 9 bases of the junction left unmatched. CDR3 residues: CASSQAPGQGVNEQFF. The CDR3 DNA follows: TGCGCCAGCAGCCAGGCCCCGGGACAGGGAGTCAATGAGCAGTTCTTC.

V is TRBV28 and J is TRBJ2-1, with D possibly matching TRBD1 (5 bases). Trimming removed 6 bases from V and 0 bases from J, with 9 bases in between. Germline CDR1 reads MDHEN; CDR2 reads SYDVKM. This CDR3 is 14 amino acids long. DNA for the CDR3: TGTGCCAGCAGGCAGGGTGACTCCTACAATGAGCAGTTCTTC. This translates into CASRQGDSYNEQFF.

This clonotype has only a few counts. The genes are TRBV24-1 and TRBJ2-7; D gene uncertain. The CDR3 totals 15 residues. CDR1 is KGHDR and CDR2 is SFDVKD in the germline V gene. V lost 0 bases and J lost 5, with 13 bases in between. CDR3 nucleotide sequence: TGTGCCACCAGTGATTTGGGCCGTAGCCTCCACGAGCAGTACTTC. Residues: CATSDLGRSLHEQYF.

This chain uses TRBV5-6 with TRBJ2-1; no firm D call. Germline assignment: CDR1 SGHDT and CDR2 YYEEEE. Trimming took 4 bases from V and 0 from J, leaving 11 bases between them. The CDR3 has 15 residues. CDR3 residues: CASSTGPISYNEQFF. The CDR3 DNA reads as TGTGCCAGCAGCACCGGACCTATCTCCTACAATGAGCAGTTCTTC.

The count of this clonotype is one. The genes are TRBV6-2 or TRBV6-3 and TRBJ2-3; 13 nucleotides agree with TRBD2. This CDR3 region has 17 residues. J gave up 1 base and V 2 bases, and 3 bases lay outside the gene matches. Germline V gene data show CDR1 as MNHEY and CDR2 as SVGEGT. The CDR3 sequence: CASSYDGLAGGTDTQYF. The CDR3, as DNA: TGTGCCAGCAGTTACGACGGACTAGCGGGAGGCACAGATACGCAGTATTTT.

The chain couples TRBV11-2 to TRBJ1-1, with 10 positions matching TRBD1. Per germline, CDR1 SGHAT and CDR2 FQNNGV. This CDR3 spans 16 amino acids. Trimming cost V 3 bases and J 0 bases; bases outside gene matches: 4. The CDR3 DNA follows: TGTGCCAGCAGCTTGGGGACAGGGGTAATGAACACTGAAGCTTTCTTT. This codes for CASSLGTGVMNTEAFF. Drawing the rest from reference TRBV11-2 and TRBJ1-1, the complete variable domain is EAGVAQSPRYKIIEKRQSVAFWCNPISGHATLYWYQQILGQGPKLLIQFQNNGVVDDSQLPKDRFSAERLKGVDSTLKIQPAKLEDSAVYLCASSLGTGVMNTEAFFGQGTRLTVV.

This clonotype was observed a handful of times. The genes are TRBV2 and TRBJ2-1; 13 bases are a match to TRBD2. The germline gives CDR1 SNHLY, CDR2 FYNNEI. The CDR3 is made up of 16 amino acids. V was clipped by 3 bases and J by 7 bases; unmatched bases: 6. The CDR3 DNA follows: TGTGCCAGCAGTGACGGACTAGCGGGAGTGAGGAATGAGCAGTTCTTC. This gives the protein CASSDGLAGVRNEQFF.

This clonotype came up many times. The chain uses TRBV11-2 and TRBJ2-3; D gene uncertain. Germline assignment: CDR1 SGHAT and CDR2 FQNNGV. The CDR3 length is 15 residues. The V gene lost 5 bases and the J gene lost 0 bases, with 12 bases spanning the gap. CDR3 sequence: CASSHEVASTDTQYF. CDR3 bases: TGTGCCAGCAGCCACGAAGTAGCTAGCACAGATACGCAGTATTTT.

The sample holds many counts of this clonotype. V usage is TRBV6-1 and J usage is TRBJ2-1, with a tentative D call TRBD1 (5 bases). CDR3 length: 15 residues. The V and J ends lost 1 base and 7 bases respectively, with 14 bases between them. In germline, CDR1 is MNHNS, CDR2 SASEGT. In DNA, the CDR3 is TGTGCCAGCAGTGAAGGGATCAGGGTTGGAAATGAGCAGTTCTTC. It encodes CASSEGIRVGNEQFF.

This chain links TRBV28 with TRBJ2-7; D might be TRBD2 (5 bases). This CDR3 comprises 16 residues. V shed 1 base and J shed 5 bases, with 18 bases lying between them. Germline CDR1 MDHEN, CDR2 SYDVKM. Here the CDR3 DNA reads TGTGCCAGCAGTTTATTTTCAGGAGGCCGGGTACACGAGCAGTACTTC. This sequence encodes CASSLFSGGRVHEQYF. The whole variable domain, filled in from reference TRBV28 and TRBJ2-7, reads DVKVTQSSRYLVKRTGEKVFLECVQDMDHENMFWYRQDPGLGLRLIYFSYDVKMKEKGDIPEGYSVSREKKERFSLILESASTNQTSMYLCASSLFSGGRVHEQYFGPGTRLTVT.

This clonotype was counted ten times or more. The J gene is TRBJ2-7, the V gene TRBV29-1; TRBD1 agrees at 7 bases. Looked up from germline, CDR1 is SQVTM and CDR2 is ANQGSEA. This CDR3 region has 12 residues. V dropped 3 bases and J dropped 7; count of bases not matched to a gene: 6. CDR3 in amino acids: CSVDLGGKEQYF. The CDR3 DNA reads TGCAGCGTTGATTTAGGGGGCAAAGAGCAGTACTTC.